This TCR beta chain derives from a study of tumor and adjacent non-tumor tissue in lung cancer. Study at large: The patients, approximately nine men and 4 or 5 women, were roughly 31 to 80 with stage I to III disease.

There are 17 residues in the CDR3. CDR1 and CDR2 from the germline V gene are MGHRA and YSYEKL. RNA was extracted from bulk tissue without any cell sorting. Chemotherapy-naive patients with new lung cancer underwent thoracic surgery in China, August–November 2014. The library came from three nested PCR rounds adapted from ARM-PCR protocols. MiXCR, applied by TCRdb to the multiplex PCR reads, yields one record per CDR3 protein. Here the sample spans approximately 75,000 distinct CDR3 sequences, around four fifths being singletons. Worth noting for this clonotype: As yet, its antigen is unknown. The junction differs from germline at one of its ends, possibly a read error.

Study-wide results and caveats: Normal lung showed higher cumulative top 100 clone frequency than tumor. Compared with tumor, normal lung showed significantly lower TCR diversity.

The receptor's source is a woman between 50 and 59 years old with non-small cell lung cancer. Material: lung tumor tissue. The rearrangement joins TRBV4-1 to TRBJ2-1; D uncertain. CDR3 DNA: TGCGCCAGCAGCCTCGACTCATTGTACGGCTCCTACAATAAGCAGTTCTTC. As protein: CASSLDSLYGSYNKQFF.